The next 2 T cell receptor beta chains were all read from a single sample in a study of cytomegalovirus exposure and HLA in healthy donors. With 60 Vbeta and 13 Jbeta primers, the PCR was carried out. The method was immunoSEQ multiplex PCR; TCRdb's version includes in-frame clones alone and lacks a portion of them. The sample consists of some 200,000 clones, approximately 79% of them appearing once. Sequenced: PBMCs. These receptors all stem from a girl aged 2 to 9 in good health and CMV-seronegative.

The V call is TRBV10-3, the J call TRBJ1-2; 8 positions match TRBD1. V gave up 2 bases and J gave up 5 bases; unmatched junction bases: 4. CDR1 is ENHRY, CDR2 SYGVKD, per germline. The CDR3 consists of 14 residues. CDR3 in amino acids: CAISEGQGDYGYTF. Written as DNA, the CDR3 is TGTGCCATCAGTGAGGGACAGGGAGATTATGGCTACACCTTC.

The V call is TRBV19, the J call TRBJ1-1; 7 bases line up with TRBD1. CDR1 LNHDA and CDR2 SQIVND come from the germline V gene (reference sequence). The CDR3 covers 14 residues. Germline trimming cut 9 bases from V and 3 bases from J; bases unmatched to any gene: 10. CDR3 loop: CASGVTGVDTEAFF. CDR3 sequence (DNA): TGTGCCAGCGGGGTTACAGGGGTAGACACTGAAGCTTTCTTT.